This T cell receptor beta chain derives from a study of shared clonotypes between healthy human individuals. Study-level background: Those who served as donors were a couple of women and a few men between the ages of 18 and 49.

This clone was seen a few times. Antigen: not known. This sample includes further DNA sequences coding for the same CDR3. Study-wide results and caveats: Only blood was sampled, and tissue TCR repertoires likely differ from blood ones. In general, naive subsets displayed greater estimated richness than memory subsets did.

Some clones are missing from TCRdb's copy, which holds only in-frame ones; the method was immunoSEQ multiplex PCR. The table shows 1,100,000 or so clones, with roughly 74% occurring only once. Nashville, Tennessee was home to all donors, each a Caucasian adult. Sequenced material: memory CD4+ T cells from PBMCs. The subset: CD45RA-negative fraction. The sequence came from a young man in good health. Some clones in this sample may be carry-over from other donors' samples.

The CDR3 bases are TGTGCCAGTAGTTCGCGAGGAGAGACCCAGTACTTC. It encodes CASSSRGETQYF. The chain carries TRBV19 and TRBJ2-5; D gene uncertain. The CDR3 has 12 amino acids. Trimming pared 5 bases from V and 4 bases from J, leaving 8 bases between. From germline, CDR1 is LNHDA and CDR2 SQIVND (reference sequence).